A selection of T cell receptor beta chains follows, all from one sample in a study of blood T cell repertoires in COVID-19. Sequencing was performed with immunoSEQ multiplex PCR; in TCRdb, only in-frame clones are kept and a portion is missing. The sample contains 60,000 to 80,000 clones, 88% of which appear only once. Sequenced: peripheral blood. Every receptor here comes from a human donor in a cohort sampled during active COVID-19. Each CDR3 is given with its conserved first and last residue. D genes are given only for firm matches. Size values are once, few and many counts, or a class for expanded clones, and some rows have none.

j_gene	d_gene	len	v_gene	abundance	CDR3aa	CDR3nt
TRBJ2-2	.	16	TRBV1	.	CTSSPRGGPNTGELFF	TGCACCAGCAGCCCCCGGGGGGGGCCGAACACCGGGGAGCTGTTTTTT
TRBJ2-5	TRBD2	14	TRBV6-5	.	CASQTGGVQETQYF	TGTGCCAGCCAGACCGGGGGGGTTCAAGAGACCCAGTACTTC
TRBJ2-1	.	14	TRBV6-6	.	CASSKDRINNEQFF	TGTGCCAGCAGTAAAGACAGGATTAACAATGAGCAGTTCTTC
TRBJ2-7	.	14	TRBV29-1	.	CSVEGTVFGTEQYF	TGCAGCGTTGAAGGGACAGTTTTCGGCACCGAGCAGTACTTC
TRBJ1-6	.	17	TRBV2	.	CASSFAGTLSYNSPLHF	TGTGCCAGCAGTTTCGCGGGGACTCTCTCCTATAATTCACCCCTCCACTTT
TRBJ2-3	TRBD2	19	TRBV6-2/TRBV6-3	.	CASSYSPAGSGAPTDTQYF	TGTGCCAGCAGTTACTCCCCCGCTGGTAGCGGGGCCCCCACAGATACGCAGTATTTT
TRBJ1-2	.	15	TRBV10-2	.	CASSESTRGMGGYTF	TGCGCCAGCAGTGAGTCTACCCGGGGGATGGGTGGCTACACCTTC
TRBJ2-1	.	12	TRBV3-1/TRBV3-2	.	CASSRVANEQFF	TGTGCCAGCAGCCGAGTAGCGAATGAGCAGTTCTTC
TRBJ2-3	.	13	TRBV6-5	.	CASTGAGTDTQYF	TGTGCCAGCACTGGGGCAGGAACAGATACGCAGTATTTT
TRBJ2-6	.	13	TRBV7-8	.	CASSLNRVGVLTF	TGTGCCAGCAGCTTAAACAGGGTTGGCGTCCTGACTTTC
TRBJ1-3	.	14	TRBV5-6	.	CASRFRGTGNTIYF	TGTGCCAGCAGATTCAGAGGGACTGGAAACACCATATATTTT
TRBJ2-5	TRBD2	14	TRBV2	.	CAGDSGMGPGTQYF	TGTGCCGGGGATAGCGGGATGGGCCCGGGGACCCAGTACTTC
TRBJ2-2	TRBD2	15	TRBV29-1	.	CSVRMGGTNTGELFF	TGCAGCGTGCGAATGGGGGGGACGAACACCGGGGAGCTGTTTTTT
TRBJ1-4	TRBD1	14	TRBV7-9	.	CASSVQGANEKLFF	TGTGCCAGCAGCGTTCAGGGGGCGAATGAAAAACTGTTTTTT
TRBJ2-3	.	14	TRBV14	.	CASSQDPLADTQYF	TGTGCCAGCAGCCAAGACCCTCTGGCCGATACGCAGTATTTT
TRBJ2-7	TRBD1	15	TRBV6-2/TRBV6-3	.	CASSYPQGLTYEQYF	TGTGCCAGCAGTTACCCACAGGGGCTCACCTACGAGCAGTACTTC
TRBJ1-5	TRBD1	14	TRBV7-8	.	CASSPRQGGAAQHF	TGTGCCAGCAGCCCAAGACAGGGCGGCGCAGCCCAGCATTTT
TRBJ1-6	.	14	TRBV19	.	CATEQGSYNSPLHF	TGTGCCACCGAGCAGGGTTCCTATAATTCACCCCTCCACTTT
TRBJ2-2	TRBD2	16	TRBV7-2	.	CASSLGLAGVTGELFF	TGTGCCAGCAGCTTAGGACTAGCGGGAGTTACCGGGGAGCTGTTTTTT
TRBJ2-7	.	13	TRBV6-1	.	CASSLTVTYEQYF	TGTGCCAGCAGTTTGACAGTAACCTACGAGCAGTACTTC
TRBJ2-5	.	13	TRBV7-2	.	CASSSWQGETQYF	TGTGCCAGCAGCTCGTGGCAGGGTGAGACCCAGTACTTC
TRBJ1-2	TRBD1	17	TRBV3-1/TRBV3-2	.	CASSQVGQGTSNYGYTF	TGTGCCAGCAGCCAAGTGGGACAGGGTACATCTAACTATGGCTACACCTTC
TRBJ2-3	TRBD2	16	TRBV5-6	.	CASSPGTSASTDTQYF	TGTGCCAGCAGCCCCGGGACTAGCGCCAGCACAGATACGCAGTATTTT
TRBJ2-7	TRBD2	14	TRBV3-1/TRBV3-2	.	CASSHGTTTYEQYF	TGTGCCAGCAGCCACGGGACTACAACCTACGAGCAGTACTTC
TRBJ2-3	.	15	TRBV2	.	CASSGTPTSTDTQYF	TGTGCCAGCAGTGGGACACCAACTAGCACAGATACGCAGTATTTT
TRBJ2-7	TRBD1	14	TRBV5-5	.	CASSLGQGAYEQYF	TGTGCCAGCAGCTTGGGTCAGGGGGCCTACGAGCAGTACTTC
TRBJ2-7	TRBD1	16	TRBV7-6	.	CASSSRPGQDVYEQYF	TGTGCCAGCAGCTCAAGACCGGGACAGGACGTCTACGAGCAGTACTTC
TRBJ2-3	.	14	TRBV7-2	.	CASSLAPGADTQYF	TGTGCCAGCAGCTTAGCCCCGGGTGCGGATACGCAGTATTTT
TRBJ2-1	TRBD1	15	TRBV4-3	.	CASSQALNRGMGQFF	TGCGCCAGCAGCCAGGCCCTGAACAGGGGAATGGGGCAGTTCTTC
TRBJ2-4	TRBD2	16	TRBV10-2	.	CASSGLAGDAKNIQYF	TGCGCCAGCAGTGGGTTAGCGGGAGACGCAAAAAACATTCAGTACTTC
TRBJ2-1	.	15	TRBV7-6	.	CASSLEPGFYNEQFF	TGTGCCAGCAGCTTAGAACCAGGTTTCTACAATGAGCAGTTCTTC
TRBJ2-7	TRBD2	15	TRBV6-5	.	CASSYSTSGSVEQYF	TGTGCCAGCAGTTACTCGACTAGCGGGAGTGTCGAGCAGTACTTC
TRBJ2-5	.	23	TRBV1	.	CTSSQDRWVIGGAALMYQETQYF	TGCACCAGCAGCCAAGATAGATGGGTCATAGGTGGGGCGGCTTTGATGTACCAAGAGACCCAGTACTTC
TRBJ2-3	.	15	TRBV7-9	.	CASSLGAGLTDTQYF	TGTGCCAGCAGCTTAGGTGCGGGTCTTACAGATACGCAGTATTTT
TRBJ2-7	.	12	TRBV7-2	.	CASSLTAYEQYF	TGTGCCAGCAGCTTAACTGCCTACGAGCAGTACTTC
TRBJ2-1	.	14	TRBV7-2	.	CASSLASLGNEQFF	TGTGCCAGCAGCTTAGCGTCCCTAGGCAATGAGCAGTTCTTC
TRBJ1-4	.	15	TRBV28	.	CASSSPGWGDEKLFF	TGTGCCAGCAGTTCCCCGGGTTGGGGGGATGAAAAACTGTTTTTT
TRBJ1-1	TRBD1	13	TRBV7-2	.	CASSYGTGPEVFF	TGTGCCAGCAGCTACGGGACAGGGCCCGAAGTTTTCTTT
TRBJ1-2	.	11	TRBV30	.	CAWSSLYGYTF	TGTGCCTGGAGCTCCCTCTATGGCTACACCTTC
TRBJ1-1	.	15	TRBV7-9	.	CASSSAGAPNTEAFF	TGTGCCAGCAGCTCCGCAGGGGCCCCTAACACTGAAGCTTTCTTT
TRBJ1-4	TRBD1	15	TRBV30	.	CAWSLGTGGIEKLFF	TGTGCCTGGAGTTTGGGGACAGGGGGTATTGAAAAACTGTTTTTT
TRBJ1-3	.	15	TRBV27	.	CASRAGGSSGNTIYF	TGTGCCAGCAGGGCGGGGGGATCCTCTGGAAACACCATATATTTT
TRBJ1-3	TRBD1	17	TRBV7-6	.	CASSLGATGSRGNTIYF	TGTGCCAGCAGCTTAGGCGCGACAGGGTCGAGAGGAAACACCATATATTTT
TRBJ1-2	.	16	TRBV18	.	CASSPATAGHNYGYTF	TGTGCCAGCTCACCGGCGACAGCAGGACACAACTATGGCTACACCTTC
TRBJ2-1	TRBD1	19	TRBV29-1	.	CSVERNRGTGGLTYNEQFF	TGCAGCGTTGAGCGGAACAGGGGGACCGGGGGTCTGACCTACAATGAGCAGTTCTTC
TRBJ1-3	.	17	TRBV15	.	CATSRKVGGSSGNTIYF	TGTGCCACCAGCAGGAAGGTTGGTGGGAGCTCTGGAAACACCATATATTTT
TRBJ2-5	.	15	TRBV7-7	.	CASSLSGLRKETQYF	TGTGCTAGCAGCTTATCCGGACTAAGGAAAGAGACCCAGTACTTC
TRBJ1-4	.	15	TRBV28	.	CASSAGTRGVEKLFF	TGTGCCAGCAGTGCCGGGACACGGGGTGTTGAAAAACTGTTTTTT
TRBJ2-7	.	16	TRBV18	.	CASSPRLTKEAYEQYF	TGTGCCAGCTCACCACGTTTGACTAAGGAGGCCTACGAGCAGTACTTC
TRBJ2-2	TRBD2	23	TRBV28	.	CASSFGTERRPGLAGVGTGELFF	TGTGCCAGCAGTTTCGGGACAGAGAGAAGACCGGGACTAGCGGGAGTAGGCACCGGGGAGCTGTTTTTT
TRBJ2-2	.	19	TRBV7-3	.	CASSLKPGAPLKNTGELFF	TGTGCCAGCAGCTTAAAACCAGGGGCTCCCTTAAAAAACACCGGGGAGCTGTTTTTT
TRBJ2-3	TRBD1	16	TRBV19	once	CASSTRTGSTGYTQYF	TGTGCCAGTAGTACACGGACAGGGAGCACAGGATATACGCAGTATTTT
TRBJ2-2	TRBD2	15	TRBV6-5	.	CASSWEGLDTGELFF	TGTGCCAGCAGTTGGGAGGGCCTGGACACCGGGGAGCTGTTTTTT
TRBJ2-1	TRBD2	16	TRBV7-8	.	CASSLLRGGPGNEQFF	TGTGCCAGCAGCTTACTCCGGGGGGGCCCGGGAAATGAGCAGTTCTTC
TRBJ2-5	.	16	TRBV6-2/TRBV6-3	.	CASSNGKVGGQETQYF	TGTGCCAGCAGCAATGGGAAGGTCGGCGGGCAAGAGACCCAGTACTTC
TRBJ2-5	TRBD2	13	TRBV7-9	.	CASSLAGSETQYF	TGTGCCAGCAGTCTAGCGGGTTCAGAGACCCAGTACTTC
TRBJ2-3	TRBD1	15	TRBV28	.	CASSQDRGRRDTQYF	TGTGCCAGCAGTCAGGACAGGGGGCGGAGGGATACGCAGTATTTT
TRBJ1-2	.	14	TRBV27	.	CASSLSGLIHGYTF	TGTGCCAGCAGTTTATCTGGACTTATCCATGGCTACACCTTC
TRBJ2-3	TRBD2	15	TRBV19	.	CASSELAGSTDTQYF	TGTGCCAGTAGTGAACTAGCGGGGAGCACAGATACGCAGTATTTT
TRBJ1-4	.	14	TRBV20-1	.	CSASFPGVNEKLFF	TGCAGTGCTAGTTTCCCGGGAGTGAATGAAAAACTGTTTTTT